These 3 T cell receptor beta chains were all obtained from the same sample, sequenced in a study of identical twins (dated by TCRdb to about 2016). Libraries came from 5' RACE. Sequenced using an Illumina HiSeq 2000. Using fastp at Q25 and MiXCR, TCRdb reprocessed the public reads and kept productive beta chains. Merged by CDR3 protein, the rows form single entries marked with the most common genes and DNA. The sample table contains approximately 700,000 distinct CDR3 sequences; only one count was recorded for approximately 18% of them. The ten biggest clones cover around 13% of the sample. The data also belong to a second study, concerning T cells expressing NK-cell markers.

The sample comprised PBMCs. These receptors were obtained from a woman between 18 and 29 years old in good health.

V usage is TRBV28 and J usage is TRBJ2-2; possible D gene TRBD1, 6 bases. The ends were cut back, 6 bases at V and 7 bases at J, with 12 bases in the middle. The CDR3 is made up of 13 amino acids. CDR1 MDHEN and CDR2 SYDVKM come from the germline V gene. DNA for the CDR3: TGTGCCAGCAGATCACAGGGAAACGGGGAGCTGTTTTTT. Protein product: CASRSQGNGELFF.

Only a few counts were recorded for this clonotype. The V call is TRBV12-3 or TRBV12-4, the J call TRBJ1-4; D perhaps matches TRBD1 (5 bases). V was clipped by 6 bases and J by 8 bases, with 19 bases between them. This CDR3 is 15 amino acids long. CDR3 sequence reads: CASSRDPIKGEKLFF. The CDR3 DNA is TGTGCCAGCAGCAGGGACCCGATTAAGGGGGAAAAACTGTTTTTT.

This clonotype occurred a few times. V and J are TRBV6-5 and TRBJ2-5; 10 bases align to TRBD1. V gave up 4 bases and J gave up 5 bases; unmatched junction bases: 4. CDR3 length equals 14 residues. The V gene's germline CDR1 is MNHEY and CDR2 SVGAGI. The CDR3 region has the DNA TGTGCCAGCAGTTCGACAGGGGGCCGGGAGACCCAGTACTTC. Translating it yields CASSSTGGRETQYF.